This section outlines one T cell receptor (beta chain) sequence together with its context. This clonotype was recorded a few times. This receptor's antigen is unknown. It has no much larger one-base neighbor in the sample; base qualities were not kept. Receptors were amplified or captured by multiplex PCR. TCRdb lists the instrument as Illumina HiSeq 4000. TCR beta libraries were built with iRepertoire HTBI primers and Arm-PCR amplification of CDR3 regions. PCR products were gel purified before sequencing. Under the source paper's analysis protocol: A total of 62 TRBV and 14 TRBJ segments were identified across samples and were used for gene usage analysis of CDR3 amino acid clonotypes. COPE and FqMerger were used to merge the filtered high-quality paired reads into contigs. BLAST was used to align contigs to IMGT TRBV, TRBD and TRBJ reference genes, with CDR3 defined following IMGT. Any clonotype with a frequency above 0.1% was counted as a highly expanded clone. Repertoire diversity was measured by Shannon entropy, and V-J evenness by the Gini coefficient. Public clonotypes were defined as clonotypes shared by more than one individual. TCRdb reran the public reads through fastp at Q25 and MiXCR, keeping productive beta chains. One record per CDR3 amino acid sequence lists the most common genes and DNA. None of the V and J calls come from the authors' own analysis; TCRdb made them. This sample holds 550,000 to 600,000 distinct CDR3 sequences; about 16% were observed only once. The ten most abundant clones make up 12% of the sample.

There are 16 amino acids in the CDR3, from cysteine to phenylalanine inclusive. The CDR3 DNA has 48 bases and is translated from base 1. CDR1 and CDR2 are drawn from the germline V gene (reference sequence): LNHDA, SQIVND. Trimming takes 2 bases off V and 1 base off J; junction bases not matched to a gene: 5. The sample's time point, from its label and the paper: newly diagnosed GD, antithyroid drugs for less than 3 months. For both TCR sequencing and RNA sequencing, RNA was extracted from PBMCs using TRIzol. Graves' disease was diagnosed according to American Thyroid Association guidelines. The patients came from an endocrinology department in Xi'an, China. Each patient gave roughly 10 milliliters of peripheral blood, collected in an EDTA anticoagulant tube. Ficoll Paque Plus density gradient separation was used to isolate PBMCs, and no further T cell sorting was performed. An Agilent 2100 Bioanalyzer and agarose gel were used to assess RNA quality, and a NanoDrop 2000 was used to measure RNA concentration.

The sample belongs to a study of regulatory T cells in long-lasting Graves disease (dated by TCRdb to 2020 to 2023). Turning to the overall study: In the newly diagnosed Graves' disease group, patients had been taking antithyroid drugs for less than 3 months. TCR sequencing covered approximately 13 persistent and about 20 newly diagnosed Graves' disease patients, about 35 samples in total. Patients with persistent Graves' disease were compared with patients with newly diagnosed Graves' disease using TCR sequencing and RNA sequencing of peripheral blood. The study was registered as a clinical trial and conducted in China.

The paper's findings and limits, for the study overall: TRBV28, TRBJ1-2 and TRBJ2-5 were preferentially used in persistent disease, while TRBV20-1 and TRBJ2-1 were favored in newly diagnosed disease. The study examined only peripheral blood because the primary lesion, thyroid tissue, could not be accessed. Sequencing and analysis were limited to the TCR beta chain. Compared with newly diagnosed patients, persistent Graves' disease patients had lower TCR Shannon entropy and fewer highly expanded clones, which suggests clonal expansion. The small sample size was acknowledged by the authors as a limitation that may reduce accuracy. A larger number of public clonotypes was shared among persistent patients (approximately 2,500) than among newly diagnosed patients (around 970).

The sample was also linked to a second study, of T cells in Graves' hyperthyroidism and ophthalmopathy. The second investigation adds: Stable Graves' hyperthyroidism was defined as no progression to ophthalmopathy during 18 months of follow-up. Hyperthyroidism patients were newly diagnosed, with disease duration under 2 months, and aged 18 to 65 years. Exclusion was applied to patients with uncontrolled infections, other autoimmune diseases, pregnancy or lactation. Diagnoses were based on clinical symptoms, serum thyroxine and TRAb, thyroid ultrasound and orbital computed tomography. The TCR CDR3 was subjected to a first round of RT-PCR using the HTBI primer set and the Qiagen OneStep RT-PCR kit. Most expanded thyroid clonotypes (frequency above 0.001) were also found in blood, which suggests that blood repertoires may mirror thyroid immune responses. In cross-validation, a model built on a 13 V-J signature told ophthalmopathy apart from stable hyperthyroidism with 87.88% sensitivity and approximately 81% specificity, and in testing the same model reached 80%/75%. In validation, progression to ophthalmopathy was predicted by the model with 70% to 71% sensitivity and 72% to 80% specificity, a median of approximately 6.5 months before onset. A discovery cohort of about a hundred patients, roughly 45 with Graves' ophthalmopathy and 55 to 65 with stable Graves' hyperthyroidism, was used to find distinguishing TCR V-J signatures. Prospective prediction of ophthalmopathy was tested in an independent validation cohort of 18 to 20 hyperthyroidism patients and some 17 patients who later progressed to ophthalmopathy. The approximately 95 discovery patients were divided at random into training and test sets in a 7:3 ratio. In more than five Graves' hyperthyroidism patients, the study also compared T-cell repertoires from thyroid tissue with T-cell repertoires from blood. Following sampling, methimazole starting at 30 mg daily was given to hyperthyroidism patients, and high-dose intravenous methylprednisolone was given to ophthalmopathy patients. The libraries were constructed in a second round of multiplex PCR and then size-selected and purified. The libraries were sequenced on an Illumina HiSeq2000 using paired-end 100 bp reads. Raw data were processed with SOAPnuke, discarding reads with adapters, uncalled bases, mean Phred below 15, or no exact constant-primer or identifier match. COPE v1.2.5 was used to merge high-quality paired reads, and clonotypes were defined as unique nucleotide sequences. MiTCR v1.1 was used to align clonotypes to the IMGT TRBV, TRBD and TRBJ reference segments. The analysis included only V-J combinations with a frequency above 0.0001, which together covered 99% to 99.2% of the repertoires. The TCS score was defined as the ratio of F50 (clonal expansion) to E x V (chaos), calculated using BLOSUM62-based TCRdist between CDR3 peptides within each V-J. Welch's t-statistics and random forest reduced 500 to 550 V-J features to 13, which were used in a naive Bayes classifier (R e1071). Sample size was not statistically predetermined, and investigators were not blinded to group allocation. According to the paper, TCR Vbeta CDR3 sequencing was carried out on approximately 140 peripheral blood samples, which came from 40 to 45 ophthalmopathy, under 85 hyperthyroidism and some 17 progressor patients.

The source material was peripheral blood mononuclear cells (PBMCs), sampled at new diagnosis, from a patient treated with antithyroid drugs. This receptor chain uses TRBV19 and TRBJ1-1; TRBD1 matches 9 bases in the middle. The clonotype comes from a man aged 18-30 years with Graves disease. Donor details come from another sample of the same person, matched by shared clones. The nucleotide sequence reads TGTGCCAGTAGTATACTTCCGGGACAGGGGAACACTGAAGCTTTCTTT. This is translated as CASSILPGQGNTEAFF.